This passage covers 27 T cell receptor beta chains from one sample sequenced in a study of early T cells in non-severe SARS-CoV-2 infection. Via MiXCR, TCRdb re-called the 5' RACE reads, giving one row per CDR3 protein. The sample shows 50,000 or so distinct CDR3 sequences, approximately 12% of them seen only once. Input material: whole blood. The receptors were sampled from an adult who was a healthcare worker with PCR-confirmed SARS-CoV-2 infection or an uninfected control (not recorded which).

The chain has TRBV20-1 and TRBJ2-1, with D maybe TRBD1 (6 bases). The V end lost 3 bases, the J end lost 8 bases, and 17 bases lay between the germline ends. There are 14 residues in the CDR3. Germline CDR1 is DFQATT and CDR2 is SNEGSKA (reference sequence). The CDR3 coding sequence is TGCAGTGCTAGGTTGGGGGCGGAGTACGATGAGCAGTTCTTC. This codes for CSARLGAEYDEQFF.

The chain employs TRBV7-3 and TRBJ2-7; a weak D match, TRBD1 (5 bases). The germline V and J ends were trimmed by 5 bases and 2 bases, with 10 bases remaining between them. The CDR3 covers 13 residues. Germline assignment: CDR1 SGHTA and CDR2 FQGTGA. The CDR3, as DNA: TGTGCCAGCAGCGATACAGGCGCCTACGAGCAGTACTTC. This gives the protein CASSDTGAYEQYF.

The CDR3 is CASSYSGTRGNEQFF. DNA of the CDR3: TGTGCCAGCAGTTACTCGGGGACTAGGGGTAATGAGCAGTTCTTC. The rearrangement joins TRBV6-2 or TRBV6-3 to TRBJ2-1; 8 bases agree with TRBD2. The trim removed 0 bases at V and 7 bases at J, leaving 5 bases unmatched. Germline V lookup: CDR1 MNHEY, CDR2 SVGEGT. The CDR3 is 15 amino acids.

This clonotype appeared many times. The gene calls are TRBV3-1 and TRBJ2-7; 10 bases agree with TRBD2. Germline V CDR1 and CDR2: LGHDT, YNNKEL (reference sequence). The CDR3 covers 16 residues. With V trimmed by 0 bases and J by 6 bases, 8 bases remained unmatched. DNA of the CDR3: TGTGCCAGCAGCCAAGATCGAAGAGCGGGGGGGCGCGAGCAGTACTTC. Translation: CASSQDRRAGGREQYF.

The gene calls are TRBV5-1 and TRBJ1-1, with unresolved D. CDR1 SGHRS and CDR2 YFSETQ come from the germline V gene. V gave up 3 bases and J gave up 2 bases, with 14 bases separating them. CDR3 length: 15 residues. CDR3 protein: CASSSLEPGNTEAFF. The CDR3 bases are TGCGCCAGCAGCTCCTTGGAGCCGGGCAACACTGAAGCTTTCTTT.

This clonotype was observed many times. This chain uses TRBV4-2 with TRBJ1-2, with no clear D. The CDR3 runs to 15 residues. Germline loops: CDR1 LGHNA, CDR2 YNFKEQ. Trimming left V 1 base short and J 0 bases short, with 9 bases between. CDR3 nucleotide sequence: TGTGCCAGCAGCCAAGCCGGGCGAGCTAACTATGGCTACACCTTC. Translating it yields CASSQAGRANYGYTF.

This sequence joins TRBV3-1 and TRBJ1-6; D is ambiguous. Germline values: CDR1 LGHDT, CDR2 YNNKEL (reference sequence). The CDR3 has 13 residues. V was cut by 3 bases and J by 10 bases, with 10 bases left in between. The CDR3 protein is CASSQNRESPLHF. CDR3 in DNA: TGTGCCAGCAGCCAGAACCGGGAGTCACCCCTCCACTTT. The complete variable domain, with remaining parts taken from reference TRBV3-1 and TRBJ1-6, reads DTAVSQTPKYLVTQMGNDKSIKCEQNLGHDTMYWYKQDSKKFLKIMFSYNNKELIINETVPNRFSPKSPDKAHLNLHINSLELGDSAVYFCASSQNRESPLHFGNGTRLTVT.

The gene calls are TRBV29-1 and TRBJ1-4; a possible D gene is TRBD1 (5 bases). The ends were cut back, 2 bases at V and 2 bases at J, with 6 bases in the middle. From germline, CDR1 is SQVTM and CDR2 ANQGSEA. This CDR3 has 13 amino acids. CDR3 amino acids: CSVERGTNEKLFF. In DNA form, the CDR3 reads TGCAGCGTTGAAAGGGGTACTAATGAAAAACTGTTTTTT.

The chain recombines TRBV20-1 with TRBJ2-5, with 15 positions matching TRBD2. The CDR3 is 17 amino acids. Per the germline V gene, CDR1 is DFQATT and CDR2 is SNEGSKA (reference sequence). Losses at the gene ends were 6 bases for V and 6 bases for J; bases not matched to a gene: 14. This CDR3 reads CSAVPGTSGGTVQTQYF. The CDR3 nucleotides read TGCAGTGCCGTTCCCGGGACTAGCGGGGGGACTGTTCAGACCCAGTACTTC.

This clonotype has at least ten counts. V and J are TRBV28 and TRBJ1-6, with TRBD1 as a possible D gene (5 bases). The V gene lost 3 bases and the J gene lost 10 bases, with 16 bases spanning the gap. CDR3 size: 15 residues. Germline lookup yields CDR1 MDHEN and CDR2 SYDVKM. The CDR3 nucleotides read TGTGCCAGCAGTTTCGTCAGGGCGGGAAGCTCACCCCTCCACTTT. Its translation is CASSFVRAGSSPLHF. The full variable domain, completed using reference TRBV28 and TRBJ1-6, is DVKVTQSSRYLVKRTGEKVFLECVQDMDHENMFWYRQDPGLGLRLIYFSYDVKMKEKGDIPEGYSVSREKKERFSLILESASTNQTSMYLCASSFVRAGSSPLHFGNGTRLTVT.

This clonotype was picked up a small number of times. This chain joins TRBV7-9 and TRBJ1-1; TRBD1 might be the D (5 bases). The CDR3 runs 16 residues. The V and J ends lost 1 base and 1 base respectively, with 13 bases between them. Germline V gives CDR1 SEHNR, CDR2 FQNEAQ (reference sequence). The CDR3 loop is CASSLDSGAKNTEAFF. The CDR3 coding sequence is TGTGCCAGCAGCTTAGATTCCGGGGCCAAGAACACTGAAGCTTTCTTT.

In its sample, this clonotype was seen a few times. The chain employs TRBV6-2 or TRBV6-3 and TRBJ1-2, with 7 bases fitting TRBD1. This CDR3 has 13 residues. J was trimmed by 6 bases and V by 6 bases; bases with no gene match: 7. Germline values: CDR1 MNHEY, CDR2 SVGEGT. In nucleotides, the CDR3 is TGTGCCAGCAGCTTCACAGGGGTGAATGGCTACACCTTC. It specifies CASSFTGVNGYTF.

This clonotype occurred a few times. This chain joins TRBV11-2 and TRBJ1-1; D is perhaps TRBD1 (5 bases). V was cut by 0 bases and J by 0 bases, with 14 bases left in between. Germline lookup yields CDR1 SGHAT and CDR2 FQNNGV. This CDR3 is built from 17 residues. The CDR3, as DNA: TGTGCCAGCAGCTTAGAAGGGGTGCACTTAATGAACACTGAAGCTTTCTTT. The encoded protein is CASSLEGVHLMNTEAFF.

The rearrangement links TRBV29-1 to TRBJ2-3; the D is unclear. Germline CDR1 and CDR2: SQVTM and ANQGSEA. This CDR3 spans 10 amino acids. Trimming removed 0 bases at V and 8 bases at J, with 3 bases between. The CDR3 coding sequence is TGCAGCGTTGAAGAGCTTACGCAGTATTTT. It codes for CSVEELTQYF.

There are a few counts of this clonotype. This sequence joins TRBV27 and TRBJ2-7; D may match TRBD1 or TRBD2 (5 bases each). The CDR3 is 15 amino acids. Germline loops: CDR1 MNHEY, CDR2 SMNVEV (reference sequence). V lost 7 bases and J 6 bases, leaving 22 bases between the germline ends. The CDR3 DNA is TGTGCCAGCAATAGGGACCCGGCAGGAGCTGCCGAGCAGTACTTC. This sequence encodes CASNRDPAGAAEQYF.

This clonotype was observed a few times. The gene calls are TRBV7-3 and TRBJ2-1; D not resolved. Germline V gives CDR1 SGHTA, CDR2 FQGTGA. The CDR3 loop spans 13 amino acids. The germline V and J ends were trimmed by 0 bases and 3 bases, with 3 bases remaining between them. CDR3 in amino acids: CASSLTDYNEQFF. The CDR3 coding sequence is TGTGCCAGCAGCTTAACGGACTACAATGAGCAGTTCTTC. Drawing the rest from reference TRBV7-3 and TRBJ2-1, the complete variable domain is GAGVSQTPSNKVTEKGKYVELRCDPISGHTALYWYRQSLGQGPEFLIYFQGTGAADDSGLPNDRFFAVRPEGSVSTLKIQRTERGDSAVYLCASSLTDYNEQFFGPGTRLTVL.

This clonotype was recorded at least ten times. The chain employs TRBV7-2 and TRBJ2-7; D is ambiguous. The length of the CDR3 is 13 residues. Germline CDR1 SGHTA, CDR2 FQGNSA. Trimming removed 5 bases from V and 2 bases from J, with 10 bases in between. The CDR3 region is CASSPYVAYEQYF. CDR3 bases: TGTGCCAGCAGCCCTTACGTAGCCTACGAGCAGTACTTC.

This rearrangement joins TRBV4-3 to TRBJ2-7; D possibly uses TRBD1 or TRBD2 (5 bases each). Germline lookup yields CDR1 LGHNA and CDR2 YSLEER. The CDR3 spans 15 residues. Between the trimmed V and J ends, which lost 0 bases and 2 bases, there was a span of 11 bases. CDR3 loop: CASSQDRGTPYEQYF. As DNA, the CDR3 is TGCGCCAGCAGCCAAGATCGAGGGACGCCCTACGAGCAGTACTTC.

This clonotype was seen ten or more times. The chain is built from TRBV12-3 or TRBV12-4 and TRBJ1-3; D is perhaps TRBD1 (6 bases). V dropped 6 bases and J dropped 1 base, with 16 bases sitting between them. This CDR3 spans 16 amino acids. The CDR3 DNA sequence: TGTGCCAGCAGGTTACAGGGAGAGTTTTCTGGAAACACCATATATTTT. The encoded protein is CASRLQGEFSGNTIYF.

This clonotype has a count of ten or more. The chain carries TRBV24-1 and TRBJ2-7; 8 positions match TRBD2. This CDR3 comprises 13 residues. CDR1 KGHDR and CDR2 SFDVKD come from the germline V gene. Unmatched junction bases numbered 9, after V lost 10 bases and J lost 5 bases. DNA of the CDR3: TGTGCCACTCAGAGCGGGAGTCGGGACGAGCAGTACTTC. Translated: CATQSGSRDEQYF.

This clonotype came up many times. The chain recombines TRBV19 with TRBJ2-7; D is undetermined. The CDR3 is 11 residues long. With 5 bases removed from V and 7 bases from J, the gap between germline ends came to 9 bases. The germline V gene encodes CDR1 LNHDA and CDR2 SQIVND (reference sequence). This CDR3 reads CASSAMEEQYF. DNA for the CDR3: TGTGCCAGTAGTGCAATGGAAGAGCAGTACTTC.

DNA for the CDR3: TGCGCCAGCAGTGAGGTCAGGGTAAGCGAGCAGTTCTTC. Translating gives CASSEVRVSEQFF. The V and J genes are TRBV10-2 and TRBJ2-1; possibly TRBD1 for D (5 bases). The CDR3 length is 13 residues. The V and J ends lost 2 bases and 10 bases respectively, with 12 bases between them. Germline CDR1 WSHSY, CDR2 SAAADI.

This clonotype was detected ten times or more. CDR3 in DNA: TGTGCCAGCAGTGAAGAGTTTAACCCCACTGAAGCTTTCTTT. It yields the protein CASSEEFNPTEAFF. The chain uses TRBV25-1 and TRBJ1-1, with unresolved D. Trimming took 2 bases from V and 4 from J, leaving 11 bases between them. Looked up from germline, CDR1 is MGHDK and CDR2 is SYGVNS. CDR3 size: 14 residues.

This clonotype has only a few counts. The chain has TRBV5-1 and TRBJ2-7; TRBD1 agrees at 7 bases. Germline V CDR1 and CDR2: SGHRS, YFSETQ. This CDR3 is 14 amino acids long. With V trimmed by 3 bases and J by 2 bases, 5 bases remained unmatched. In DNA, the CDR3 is TGCGCCAGCAGCTCTACGACAGGGACCTACGAGCAGTACTTC. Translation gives CASSSTTGTYEQYF. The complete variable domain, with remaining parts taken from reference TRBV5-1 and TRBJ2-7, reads KAGVTQTPRYLIKTRGQQVTLSCSPISGHRSVSWYQQTPGQGLQFLFEYFSETQRNKGNFPGRFSGRQFSNSRSEMNVSTLELGDSALYLCASSSTTGTYEQYFGPGTRLTVT.

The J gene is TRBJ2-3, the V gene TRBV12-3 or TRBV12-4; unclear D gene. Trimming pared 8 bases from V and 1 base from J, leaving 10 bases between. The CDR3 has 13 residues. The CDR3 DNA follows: TGTGCCAGCGGAGTTTGGGGCACAGATACGCAGTATTTT. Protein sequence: CASGVWGTDTQYF.

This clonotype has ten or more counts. The CDR3 spells CASSYSGAPGNEQFF. In DNA form, the CDR3 reads TGCGCCAGCAGTTATAGCGGGGCCCCGGGGAATGAGCAGTTCTTC. V usage is TRBV5-1 and J usage is TRBJ2-1; the match to TRBD2 covers 8 bases. The J segment lost 7 bases and the V segment lost 5 bases, leaving 11 bases of the junction unmatched. Per the germline V gene, CDR1 is SGHRS and CDR2 is YFSETQ. The CDR3 loop spans 15 amino acids.

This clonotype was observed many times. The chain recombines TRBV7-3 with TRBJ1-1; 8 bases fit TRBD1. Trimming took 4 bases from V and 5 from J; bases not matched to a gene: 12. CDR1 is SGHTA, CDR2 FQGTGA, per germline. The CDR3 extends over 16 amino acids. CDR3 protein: CASSSRGGTGGTEAFF. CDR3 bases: TGTGCCAGCAGCTCACGGGGTGGAACAGGGGGGACTGAAGCTTTCTTT. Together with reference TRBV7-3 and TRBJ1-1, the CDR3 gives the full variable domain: GAGVSQTPSNKVTEKGKYVELRCDPISGHTALYWYRQSLGQGPEFLIYFQGTGAADDSGLPNDRFFAVRPEGSVSTLKIQRTERGDSAVYLCASSSRGGTGGTEAFFGQGTRLTVV.